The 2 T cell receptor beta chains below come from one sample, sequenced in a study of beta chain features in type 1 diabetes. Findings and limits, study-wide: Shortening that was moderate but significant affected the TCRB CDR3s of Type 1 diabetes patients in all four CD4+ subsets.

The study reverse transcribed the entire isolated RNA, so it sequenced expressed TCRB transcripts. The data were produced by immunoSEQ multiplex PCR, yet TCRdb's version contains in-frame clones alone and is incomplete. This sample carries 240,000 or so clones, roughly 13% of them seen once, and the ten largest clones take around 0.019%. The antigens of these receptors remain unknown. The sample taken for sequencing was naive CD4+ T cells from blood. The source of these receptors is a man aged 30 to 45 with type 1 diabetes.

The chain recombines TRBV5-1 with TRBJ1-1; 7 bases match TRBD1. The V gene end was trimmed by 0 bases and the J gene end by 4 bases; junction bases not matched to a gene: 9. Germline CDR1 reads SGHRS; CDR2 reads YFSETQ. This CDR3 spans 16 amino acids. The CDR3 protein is CASSLAGTAVRTEAFF. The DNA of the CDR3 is TGCGCCAGCAGCTTGGCTGGGACAGCCGTGCGCACTGAAGCTTTCTTT.

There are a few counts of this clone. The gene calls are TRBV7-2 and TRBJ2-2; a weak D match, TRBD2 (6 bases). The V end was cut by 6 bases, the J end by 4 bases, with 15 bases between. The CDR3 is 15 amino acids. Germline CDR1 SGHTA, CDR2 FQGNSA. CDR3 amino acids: CASRGGGTGTGELFF. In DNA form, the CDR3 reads TGTGCCAGCAGGGGTGGCGGGACCGGCACCGGGGAGCTGTTTTTT.